This T cell receptor beta chain is from a study of prognosis after radiotherapy for stage I lung cancer. Study summary: In 15 or so patients the disease was a newly diagnosed primary stage I lung tumor, whereas 5 or 6 had oligometastatic NSCLC following surgical resection of the primary tumor. For radiotherapy, patients got SBRT split into 3 to 5 fractions, giving a biologically effective dose of at least 100 Gy.

This clonotype was counted ten times or more. Genomic DNA was the source, and TCR beta CDR3 was amplified from it by two-round multiplex PCR. Round-one PCR had primers specific to each TRBV and TRBJ gene. TCRdb reprocessed the multiplex PCR reads with MiXCR, giving one entry per CDR3 protein. The sample includes approximately 35,000 distinct CDR3 sequences, around 30% of them seen just once. CDR1 SGHTA and CDR2 FQGNSA come from the germline V gene. The CDR3 is made up of 14 amino acids. The J segment lost 10 bases and the V segment lost 0 bases, leaving 4 bases of the junction unmatched. The specimen comprised PBMCs, sampled before or after stereotactic body radiation therapy (not recorded which). V usage is TRBV7-2 and J usage is TRBJ2-1, with 9 bases lining up with TRBD1. This clonotype originated in a donor of 50 years or more with non-small cell lung cancer. Written as DNA, the CDR3 is TGTGCCAGCAGCTTAGCCAGGACAGGGGACGAGCAGTTCTTC. Translated: CASSLARTGDEQFF. Using reference TRBV7-2 and TRBJ2-1 for the parts outside the CDR3, the full variable domain is GAGVSQSPSNKVTEKGKDVELRCDPISGHTALYWYRQSLGQGLEFLIYFQGNSAPDKSGLPSDRFSAERTGGSVSTLTIQRTQQEDSAVYLCASSLARTGDEQFFGPGTRLTVL.